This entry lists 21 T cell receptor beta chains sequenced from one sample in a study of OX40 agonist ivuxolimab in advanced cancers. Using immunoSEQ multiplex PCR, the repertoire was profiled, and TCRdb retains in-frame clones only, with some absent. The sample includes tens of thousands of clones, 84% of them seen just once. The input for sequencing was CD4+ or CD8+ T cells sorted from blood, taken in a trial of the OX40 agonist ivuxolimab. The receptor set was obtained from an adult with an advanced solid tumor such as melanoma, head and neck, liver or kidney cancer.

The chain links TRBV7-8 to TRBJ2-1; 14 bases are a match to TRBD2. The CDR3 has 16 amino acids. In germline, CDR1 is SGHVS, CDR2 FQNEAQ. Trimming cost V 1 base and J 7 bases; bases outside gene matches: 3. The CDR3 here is CASSLGLAGGINEQFF. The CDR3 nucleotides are TGTGCCAGCAGCTTAGGACTAGCGGGGGGGATTAATGAGCAGTTCTTC. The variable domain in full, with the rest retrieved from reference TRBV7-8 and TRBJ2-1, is GAGVSQSPRYKVAKRGQDVALRCDPISGHVSLFWYQQALGQGPEFLTYFQNEAQLDKSGLPSDRFFAERPEGSVSTLKIQRTQQEDSAVYLCASSLGLAGGINEQFFGPGTRLTVL.

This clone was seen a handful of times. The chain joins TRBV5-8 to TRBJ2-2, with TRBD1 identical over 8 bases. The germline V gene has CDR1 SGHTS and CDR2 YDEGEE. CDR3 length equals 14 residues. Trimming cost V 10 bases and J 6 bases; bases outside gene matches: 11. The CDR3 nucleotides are TGTGCCGACTCTAGGACAGGGCGTTCCGGGGAGCTGTTTTTT. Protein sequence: CADSRTGRSGELFF.

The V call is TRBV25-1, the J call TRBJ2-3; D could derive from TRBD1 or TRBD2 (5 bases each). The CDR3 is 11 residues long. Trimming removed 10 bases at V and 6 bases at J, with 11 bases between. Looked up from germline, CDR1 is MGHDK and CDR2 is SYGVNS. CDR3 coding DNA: TGTGCCACGGGGTGGGGGGATACGCAGTATTTT. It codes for CATGWGDTQYF. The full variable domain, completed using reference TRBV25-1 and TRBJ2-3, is EADIYQTPRYLVIGTGKKITLECSQTMGHDKMYWYQQDPGMELHLIHYSYGVNSTEKGDLSSESTVSRIRTEHFPLTLESARPSHTSQYLCATGWGDTQYFGPGTRLTVL.

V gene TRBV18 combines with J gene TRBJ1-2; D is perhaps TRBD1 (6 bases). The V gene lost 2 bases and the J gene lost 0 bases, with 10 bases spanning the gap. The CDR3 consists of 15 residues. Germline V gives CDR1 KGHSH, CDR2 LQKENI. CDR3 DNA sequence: TGTGCCAGCTCACCAAAGGACAGTTCTAACTATGGCTACACCTTC. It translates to CASSPKDSSNYGYTF.

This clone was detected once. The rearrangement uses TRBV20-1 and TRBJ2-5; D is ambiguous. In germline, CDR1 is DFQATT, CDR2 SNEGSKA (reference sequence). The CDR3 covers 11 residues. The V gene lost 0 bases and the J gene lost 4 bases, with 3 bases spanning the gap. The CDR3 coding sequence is TGCAGTGCTAGAGAGTTAGAGACCCAGTACTTC. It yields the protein CSARELETQYF.

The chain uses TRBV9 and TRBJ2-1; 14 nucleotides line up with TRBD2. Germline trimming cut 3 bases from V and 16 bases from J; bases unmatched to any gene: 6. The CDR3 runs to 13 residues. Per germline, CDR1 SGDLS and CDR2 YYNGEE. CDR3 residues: CASSEGLAGGYFF. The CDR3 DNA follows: TGTGCCAGCAGCGAAGGACTAGCGGGGGGCTATTTCTTC.

The CDR3 DNA reads as TGTGCCAGCAGTGAAATATCGGGGGGGAGCACAGATACGCAGTATTTT. This encodes CASSEISGGSTDTQYF. This chain joins TRBV6-1 and TRBJ2-3; TRBD2 aligns across 8 bases. Germline lookup yields CDR1 MNHNS and CDR2 SASEGT. With 2 bases clipped from V and 0 bases from J, the junction kept 4 bases outside the gene matches. The CDR3 sequence is 16 residues long.

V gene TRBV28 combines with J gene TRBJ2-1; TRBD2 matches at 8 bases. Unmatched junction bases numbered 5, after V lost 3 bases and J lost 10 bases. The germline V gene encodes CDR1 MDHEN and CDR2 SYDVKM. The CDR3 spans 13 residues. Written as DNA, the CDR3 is TGTGCCAGCAGTTTTCCGGGACTAGTAGAGCAGTTCTTC. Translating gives CASSFPGLVEQFF.

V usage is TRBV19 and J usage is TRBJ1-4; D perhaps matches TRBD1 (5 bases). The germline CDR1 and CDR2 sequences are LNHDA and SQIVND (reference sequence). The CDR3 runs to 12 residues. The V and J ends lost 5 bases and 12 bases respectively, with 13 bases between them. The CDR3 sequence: CASSFADRELFF. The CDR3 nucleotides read TGTGCCAGTAGTTTCGCAGACAGAGAACTGTTTTTT.

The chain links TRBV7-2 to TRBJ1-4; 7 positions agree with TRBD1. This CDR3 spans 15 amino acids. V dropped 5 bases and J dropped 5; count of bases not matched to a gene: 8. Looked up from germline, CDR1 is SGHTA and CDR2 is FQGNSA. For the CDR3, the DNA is TGTGCCAGCAGCACGCGACAGGGAATAAATGAAAAACTGTTTTTT. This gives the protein CASSTRQGINEKLFF.

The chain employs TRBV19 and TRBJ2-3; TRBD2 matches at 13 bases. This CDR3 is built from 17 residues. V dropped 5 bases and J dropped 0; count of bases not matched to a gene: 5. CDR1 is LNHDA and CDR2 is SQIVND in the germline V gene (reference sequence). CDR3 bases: TGTGCCAGTAGTGGACTAGCGGGAGTGTCTAGCACAGATACGCAGTATTTT. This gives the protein CASSGLAGVSSTDTQYF.

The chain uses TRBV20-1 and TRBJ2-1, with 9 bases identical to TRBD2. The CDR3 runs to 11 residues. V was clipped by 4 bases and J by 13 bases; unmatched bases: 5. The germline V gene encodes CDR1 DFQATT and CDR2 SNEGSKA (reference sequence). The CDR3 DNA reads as TGCAGTGCTAAGACTAGCGGCATACAGTTCTTC. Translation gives CSAKTSGIQFF.

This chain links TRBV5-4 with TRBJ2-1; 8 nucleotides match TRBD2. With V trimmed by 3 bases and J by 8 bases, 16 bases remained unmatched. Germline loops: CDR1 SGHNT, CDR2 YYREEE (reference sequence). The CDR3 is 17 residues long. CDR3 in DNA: TGTGCCAGCAGCTCAAAGTCTAGCGGGTCGCCTTTAGATGAGCAGTTCTTC. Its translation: CASSSKSSGSPLDEQFF.

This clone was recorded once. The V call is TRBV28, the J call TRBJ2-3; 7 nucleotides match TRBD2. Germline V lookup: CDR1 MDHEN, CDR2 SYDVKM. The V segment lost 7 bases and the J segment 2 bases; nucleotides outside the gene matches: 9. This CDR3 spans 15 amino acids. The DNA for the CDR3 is TGTGCCAGCATCCCGGGAGGCGGGTACACAGATACGCAGTATTTT. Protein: CASIPGGGYTDTQYF.

The CDR3 nucleotides read TGTGCCAGCAGCTCAACCACAGGGGGAGAGACCCAGTACTTC. Translated, it gives CASSSTTGGETQYF. The chain employs TRBV7-7 and TRBJ2-5; 8 bases fit TRBD1. The CDR3 has 14 residues. Germline V lookup: CDR1 SSHAT, CDR2 FNYEAQ (reference sequence). After removal of 4 bases from V and 4 bases from J, the junction contained 5 bases not matched to a gene.

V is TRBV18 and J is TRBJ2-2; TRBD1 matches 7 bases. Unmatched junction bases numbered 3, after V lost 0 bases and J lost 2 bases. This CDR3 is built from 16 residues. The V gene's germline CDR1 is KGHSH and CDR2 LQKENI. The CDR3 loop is CASSPPGQTNTGELFF. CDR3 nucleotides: TGTGCCAGCTCACCACCGGGACAGACCAACACCGGGGAGCTGTTTTTT. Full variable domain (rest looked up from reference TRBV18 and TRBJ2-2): NAGVMQNPRHLVRRRGQEARLRCSPMKGHSHVYWYRQLPEEGLKFMVYLQKENIIDESGMPKERFSAEFPKEGPSILRIQQVVRGDSAAYFCASSPPGQTNTGELFFGEGSRLTVL.

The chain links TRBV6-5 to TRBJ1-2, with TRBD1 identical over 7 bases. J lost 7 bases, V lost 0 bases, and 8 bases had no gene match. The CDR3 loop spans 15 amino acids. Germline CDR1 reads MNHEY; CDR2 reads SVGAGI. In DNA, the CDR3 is TGTGCCAGCAGTTACTCGAGACAGGGAGTGTCTGGCTACACCTTC. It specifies CASSYSRQGVSGYTF.

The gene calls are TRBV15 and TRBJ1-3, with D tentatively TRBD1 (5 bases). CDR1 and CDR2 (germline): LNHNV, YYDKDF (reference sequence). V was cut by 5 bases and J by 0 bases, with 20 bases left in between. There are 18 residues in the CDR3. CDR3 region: CATSSPLGGHLSGNTIYF. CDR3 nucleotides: TGTGCCACCAGCTCCCCCCTCGGGGGTCACCTCTCTGGAAACACCATATATTTT.

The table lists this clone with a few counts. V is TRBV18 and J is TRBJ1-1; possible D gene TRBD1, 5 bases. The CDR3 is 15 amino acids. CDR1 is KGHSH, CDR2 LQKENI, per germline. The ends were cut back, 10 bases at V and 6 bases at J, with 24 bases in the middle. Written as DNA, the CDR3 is TGTGCCACCGACGGGTCAGGACACGGCCTTCCTGAAGCTTTCTTT. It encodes CATDGSGHGLPEAFF.

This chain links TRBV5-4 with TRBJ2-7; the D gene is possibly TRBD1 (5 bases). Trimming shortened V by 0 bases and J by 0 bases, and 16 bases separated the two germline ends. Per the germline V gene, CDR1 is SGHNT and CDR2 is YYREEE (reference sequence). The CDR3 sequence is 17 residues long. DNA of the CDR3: TGTGCCAGCAGCTTGGAATGGGGCGCCTCAAGCTCCTACGAGCAGTACTTC. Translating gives CASSLEWGASSSYEQYF.

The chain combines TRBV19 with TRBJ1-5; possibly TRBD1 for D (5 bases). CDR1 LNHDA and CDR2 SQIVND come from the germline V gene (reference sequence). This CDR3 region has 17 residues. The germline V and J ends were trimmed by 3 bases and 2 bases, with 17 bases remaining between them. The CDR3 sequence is CASSIQGGPSGNQPQHF. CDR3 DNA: TGTGCCAGTAGTATCCAGGGAGGGCCTTCCGGCAATCAGCCCCAGCATTTT.